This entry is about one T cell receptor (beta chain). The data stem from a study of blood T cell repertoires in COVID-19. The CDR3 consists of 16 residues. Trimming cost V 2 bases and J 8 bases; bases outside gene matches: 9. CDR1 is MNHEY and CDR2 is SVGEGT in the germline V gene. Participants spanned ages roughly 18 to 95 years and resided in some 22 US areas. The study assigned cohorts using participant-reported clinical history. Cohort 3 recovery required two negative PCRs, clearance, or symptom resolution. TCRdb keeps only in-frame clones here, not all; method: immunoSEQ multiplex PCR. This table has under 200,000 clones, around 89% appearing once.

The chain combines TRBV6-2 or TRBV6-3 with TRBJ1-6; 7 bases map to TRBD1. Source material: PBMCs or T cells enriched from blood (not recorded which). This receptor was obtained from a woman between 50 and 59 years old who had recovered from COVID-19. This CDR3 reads CASSYPRAGTDSPLHF. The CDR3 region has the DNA TGTGCCAGCAGTTACCCCAGGGCCGGGACAGATTCACCCCTCCACTTT.